This record looks at one T cell receptor beta chain sequence and its context. What it recognizes is unknown. Germline V CDR1 and CDR2: LGHNA, YSLEER. This CDR3 has 13 residues. Trimming removed 0 bases from V and 14 bases from J; junction bases left unmatched: 6. Vbeta (60) and Jbeta (13) primers were used in the PCR. Here immunoSEQ multiplex PCR was the method, and the copy in TCRdb shows in-frame clones only, minus some. The sample contains 54,000 or so clones, around 70% of which appear only once. The source of the sample is a study of cytomegalovirus exposure and HLA in healthy donors. Broader study findings: As confirmed in vitro, a few CMV-associated chains were specific for CMV antigens.

The sample was PBMCs. V and J are TRBV4-3 and TRBJ2-3, with 9 nucleotides matching TRBD2. The sequence was collected from a woman aged 55-69 years in good health and CMV-seropositive. The CDR3 region has the DNA TGCGCCAGCAGCCAAGATGGGCGGGGGGGCCGGTATTTT. Amino acids: CASSQDGRGGRYF.